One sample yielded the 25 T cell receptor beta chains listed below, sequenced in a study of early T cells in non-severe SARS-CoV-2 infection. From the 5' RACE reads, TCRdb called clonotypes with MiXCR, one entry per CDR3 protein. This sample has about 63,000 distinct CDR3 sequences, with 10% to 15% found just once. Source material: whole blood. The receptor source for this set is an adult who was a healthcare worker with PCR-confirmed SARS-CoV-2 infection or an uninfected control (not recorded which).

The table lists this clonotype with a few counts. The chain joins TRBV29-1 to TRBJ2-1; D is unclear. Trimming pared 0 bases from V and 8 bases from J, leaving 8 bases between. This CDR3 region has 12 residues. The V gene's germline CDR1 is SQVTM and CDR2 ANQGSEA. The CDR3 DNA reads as TGCAGCGTTGAAGAGCTAAGAGATGAGCAGTTCTTC. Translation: CSVEELRDEQFF.

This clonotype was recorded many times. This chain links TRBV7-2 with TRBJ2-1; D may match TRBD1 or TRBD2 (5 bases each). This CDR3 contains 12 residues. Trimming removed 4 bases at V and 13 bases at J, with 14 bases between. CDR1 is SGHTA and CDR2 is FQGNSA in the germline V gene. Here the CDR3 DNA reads TGTGCCAGCAGCTCCGGGACGACCGGACAGTTCTTC. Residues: CASSSGTTGQFF.

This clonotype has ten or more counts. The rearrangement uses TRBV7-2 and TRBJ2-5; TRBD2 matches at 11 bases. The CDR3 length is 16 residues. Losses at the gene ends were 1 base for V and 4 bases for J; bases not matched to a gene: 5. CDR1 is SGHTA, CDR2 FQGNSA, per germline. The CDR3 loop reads CASSLGGTSGGETQYF. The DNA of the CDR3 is TGTGCCAGCAGCTTAGGGGGGACTAGCGGAGGAGAGACCCAGTACTTC.

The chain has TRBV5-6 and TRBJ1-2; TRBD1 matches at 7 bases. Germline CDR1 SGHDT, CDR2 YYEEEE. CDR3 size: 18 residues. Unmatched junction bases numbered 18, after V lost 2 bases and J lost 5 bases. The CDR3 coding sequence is TGTGCCAGCAGCTTCTGGTCCGGGACAGACGCTCCTCGATATGGCTACACCTTC. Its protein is CASSFWSGTDAPRYGYTF.

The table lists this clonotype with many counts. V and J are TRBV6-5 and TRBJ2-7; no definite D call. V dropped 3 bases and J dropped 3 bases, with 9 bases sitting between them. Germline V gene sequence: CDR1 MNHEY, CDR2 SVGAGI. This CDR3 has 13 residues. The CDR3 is CASSYKAGYEQYF. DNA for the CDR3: TGTGCCAGCAGTTATAAGGCTGGCTACGAGCAGTACTTC.

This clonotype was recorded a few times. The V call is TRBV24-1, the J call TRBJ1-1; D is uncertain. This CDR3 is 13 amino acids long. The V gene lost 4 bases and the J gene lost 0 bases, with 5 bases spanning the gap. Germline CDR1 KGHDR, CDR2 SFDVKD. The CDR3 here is CATSDSMNTEAFF. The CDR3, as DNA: TGTGCCACCAGTGACAGTATGAACACTGAAGCTTTCTTT.

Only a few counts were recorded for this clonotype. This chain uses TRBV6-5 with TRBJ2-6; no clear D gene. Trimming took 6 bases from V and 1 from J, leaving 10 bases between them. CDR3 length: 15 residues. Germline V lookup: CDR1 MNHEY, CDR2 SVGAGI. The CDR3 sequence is CASSPGRSGANVLTF. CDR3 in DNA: TGTGCCAGCAGCCCAGGACGATCTGGGGCCAACGTCCTGACTTTC.

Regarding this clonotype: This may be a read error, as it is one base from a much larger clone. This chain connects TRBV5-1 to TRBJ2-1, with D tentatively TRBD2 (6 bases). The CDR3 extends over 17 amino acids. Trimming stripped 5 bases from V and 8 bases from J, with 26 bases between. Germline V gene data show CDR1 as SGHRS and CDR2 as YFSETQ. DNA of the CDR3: TGCGCCAGCAGGAGCCGGCCCGGGACTGGACTTTACTATGAGCAGTTCTTC. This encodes CASRSRPGTGLYYEQFF.

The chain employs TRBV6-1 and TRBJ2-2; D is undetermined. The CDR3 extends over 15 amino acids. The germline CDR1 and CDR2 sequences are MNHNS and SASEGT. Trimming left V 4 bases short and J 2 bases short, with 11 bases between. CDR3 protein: CASSARQVNTGELFF. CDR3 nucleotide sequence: TGTGCCAGCAGTGCGCGACAAGTAAACACCGGGGAGCTGTTTTTT.

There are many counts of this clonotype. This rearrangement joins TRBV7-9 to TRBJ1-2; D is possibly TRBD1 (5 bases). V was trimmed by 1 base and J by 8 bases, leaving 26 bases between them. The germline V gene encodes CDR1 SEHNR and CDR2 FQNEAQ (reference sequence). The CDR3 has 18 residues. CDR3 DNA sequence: TGTGCCAGCAGCTTAGGGGCGACAGCTTCGGGGAAGCTCGGGGGCTACACCTTC. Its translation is CASSLGATASGKLGGYTF.

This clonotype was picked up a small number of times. The CDR3 DNA reads TGCAGCGTTCGTGCCGTGGGGTATGGCTACACCTTC. Translating it yields CSVRAVGYGYTF. V and J are TRBV29-1 and TRBJ1-2; D gene unclear. V was shortened by 5 bases and J by 5 bases, with 12 bases between the two germline ends. The V gene's germline CDR1 is SQVTM and CDR2 ANQGSEA. The CDR3 totals 12 residues.

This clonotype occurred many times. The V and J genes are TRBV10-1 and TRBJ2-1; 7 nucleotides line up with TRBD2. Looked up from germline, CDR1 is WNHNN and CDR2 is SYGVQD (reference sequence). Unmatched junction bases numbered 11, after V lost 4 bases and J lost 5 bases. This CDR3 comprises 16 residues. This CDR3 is CASSVGRLAAHNEQFF. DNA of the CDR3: TGCGCCAGCAGTGTAGGTCGGCTAGCGGCGCACAATGAGCAGTTCTTC.

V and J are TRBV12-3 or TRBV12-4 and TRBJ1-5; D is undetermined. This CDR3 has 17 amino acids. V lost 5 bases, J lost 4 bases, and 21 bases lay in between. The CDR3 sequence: CASSDGLGSFQNQPQHF. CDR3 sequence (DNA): TGTGCCAGCAGTGACGGGTTGGGGTCTTTCCAGAATCAGCCCCAGCATTTT.

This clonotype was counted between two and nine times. CDR3 nucleotide sequence: TGTGCCAGTAGTATCCGGGGGCTTAATGAAAAACTGTTTTTT. It translates to CASSIRGLNEKLFF. The J gene is TRBJ1-4, the V gene TRBV19; a possible D gene is TRBD1 (6 bases). V was shortened by 3 bases and J by 4 bases, with 9 bases between the two germline ends. CDR1 and CDR2 from the germline V gene are LNHDA and SQIVND (reference sequence). The CDR3 consists of 14 residues.

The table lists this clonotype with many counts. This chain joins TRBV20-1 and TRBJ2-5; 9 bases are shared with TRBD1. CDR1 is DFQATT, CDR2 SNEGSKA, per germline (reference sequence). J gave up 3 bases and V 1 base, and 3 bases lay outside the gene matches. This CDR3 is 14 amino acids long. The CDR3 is CSARAGQGKETQYF. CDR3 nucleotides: TGCAGTGCTAGAGCGGGACAGGGAAAAGAGACCCAGTACTTC.

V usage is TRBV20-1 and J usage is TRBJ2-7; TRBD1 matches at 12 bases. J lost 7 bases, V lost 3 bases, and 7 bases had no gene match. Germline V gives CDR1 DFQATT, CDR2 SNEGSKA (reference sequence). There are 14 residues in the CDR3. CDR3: CSASTGTGGWEQYF. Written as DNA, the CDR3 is TGCAGTGCTAGCACCGGGACAGGGGGCTGGGAGCAGTACTTC.

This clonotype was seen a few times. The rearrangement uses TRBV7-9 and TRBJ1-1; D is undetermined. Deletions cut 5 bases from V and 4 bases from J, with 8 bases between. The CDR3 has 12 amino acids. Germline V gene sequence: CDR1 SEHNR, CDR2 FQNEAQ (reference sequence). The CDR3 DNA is TGTGCCAGCAGCCGAATGGCCACTGAAGCTTTCTTT. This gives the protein CASSRMATEAFF. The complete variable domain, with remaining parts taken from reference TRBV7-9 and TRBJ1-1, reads DTGVSQNPRHKITKRGQNVTFRCDPISEHNRLYWYRQTLGQGPEFLTYFQNEAQLEKSRLLSDRFSAERPKGSFSTLEIQRTEQGDSAMYLCASSRMATEAFFGQGTRLTVV.

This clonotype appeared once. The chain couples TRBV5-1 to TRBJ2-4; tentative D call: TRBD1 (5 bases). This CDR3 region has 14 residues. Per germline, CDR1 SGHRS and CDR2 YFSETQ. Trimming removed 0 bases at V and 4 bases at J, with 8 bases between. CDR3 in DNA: TGCGCCAGCAGCTTGGACAGGAAAAAAAACATTCAGTACTTC. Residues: CASSLDRKKNIQYF.

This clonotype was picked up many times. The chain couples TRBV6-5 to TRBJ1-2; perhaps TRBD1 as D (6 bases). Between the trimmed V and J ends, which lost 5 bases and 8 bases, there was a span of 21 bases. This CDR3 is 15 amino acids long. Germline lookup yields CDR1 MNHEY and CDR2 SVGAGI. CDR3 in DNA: TGTGCCAGCAGTGACCGGGACATTGCTCGGTACGGCTACACCTTC. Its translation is CASSDRDIARYGYTF.

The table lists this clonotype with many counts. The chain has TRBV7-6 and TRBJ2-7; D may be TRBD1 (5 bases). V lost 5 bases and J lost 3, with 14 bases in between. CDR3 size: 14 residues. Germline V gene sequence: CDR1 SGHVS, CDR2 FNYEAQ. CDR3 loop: CASSPRGRYYEQYF. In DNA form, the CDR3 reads TGTGCCAGCAGCCCTAGGGGCAGATACTACGAGCAGTACTTC.

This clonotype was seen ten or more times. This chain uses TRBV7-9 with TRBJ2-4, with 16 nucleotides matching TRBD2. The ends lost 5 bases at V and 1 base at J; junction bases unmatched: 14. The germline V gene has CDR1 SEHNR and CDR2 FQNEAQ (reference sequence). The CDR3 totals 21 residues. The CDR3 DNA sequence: TGTGCCAGCAGCATGACCCCTTCCGGGACTAGCGGGGGGGCGGCCAAAAACATTCAGTACTTC. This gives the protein CASSMTPSGTSGGAAKNIQYF.

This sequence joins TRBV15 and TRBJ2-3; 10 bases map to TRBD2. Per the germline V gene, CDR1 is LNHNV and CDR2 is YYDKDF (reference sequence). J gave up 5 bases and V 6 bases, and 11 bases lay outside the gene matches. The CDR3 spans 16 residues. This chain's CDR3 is CATRTPLAGDGDTQYF. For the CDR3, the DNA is TGTGCCACCAGAACCCCCCTAGCGGGGGATGGAGATACGCAGTATTTT.

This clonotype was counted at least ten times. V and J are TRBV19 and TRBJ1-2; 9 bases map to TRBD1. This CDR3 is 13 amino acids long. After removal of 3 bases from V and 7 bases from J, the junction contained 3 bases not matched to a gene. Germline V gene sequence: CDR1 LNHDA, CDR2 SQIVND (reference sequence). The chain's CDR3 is CASSIRTGVGYTF. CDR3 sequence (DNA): TGTGCCAGTAGTATCAGGACAGGGGTTGGCTACACCTTC.

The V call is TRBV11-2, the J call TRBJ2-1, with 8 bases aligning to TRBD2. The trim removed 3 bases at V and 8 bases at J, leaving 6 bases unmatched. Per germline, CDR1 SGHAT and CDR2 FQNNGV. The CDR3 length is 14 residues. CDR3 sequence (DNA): TGTGCCAGCAGCTTTGCGGGGGGCAAGGATGAGCAGTTCTTC. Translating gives CASSFAGGKDEQFF. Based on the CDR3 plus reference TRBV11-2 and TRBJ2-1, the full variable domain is EAGVAQSPRYKIIEKRQSVAFWCNPISGHATLYWYQQILGQGPKLLIQFQNNGVVDDSQLPKDRFSAERLKGVDSTLKIQPAKLEDSAVYLCASSFAGGKDEQFFGPGTRLTVL.

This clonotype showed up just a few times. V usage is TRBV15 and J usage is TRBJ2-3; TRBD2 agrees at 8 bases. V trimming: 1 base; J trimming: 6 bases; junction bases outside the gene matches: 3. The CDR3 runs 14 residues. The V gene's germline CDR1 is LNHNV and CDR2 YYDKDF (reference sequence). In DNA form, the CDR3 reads TGTGCCACCAGCAGAGCGGGGGGGCTGGATACGCAGTATTTT. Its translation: CATSRAGGLDTQYF.